These 16 T cell receptor beta chains originate from one sample sequenced in a study of blood T cell repertoires in COVID-19. Measured with immunoSEQ multiplex PCR; TCRdb has only the in-frame clones, and not every one. The top ten clones hold roughly 7% of a sample with over 50,000 clones, about 90% of them seen once. What was sequenced was peripheral blood. Source of these receptors: a woman in her sixties or seventies with active or convalescent COVID-19.

The chain carries TRBV7-3 and TRBJ2-3; 12 nucleotides match TRBD2. The germline CDR1 and CDR2 sequences are SGHTA and FQGTGA. J gave up 4 bases and V 5 bases, and 7 bases lay outside the gene matches. The CDR3 runs to 16 residues. This CDR3 reads CASSIGLAGKADTQYF. The CDR3 region has the DNA TGTGCCAGCAGCATAGGACTAGCGGGGAAGGCAGATACGCAGTATTTT.

V gene TRBV28 combines with J gene TRBJ1-2; tentative D call: TRBD1 (5 bases). In germline, CDR1 is MDHEN, CDR2 SYDVKM. The CDR3 is 12 amino acids. Trimming removed 5 bases from V and 8 bases from J, with 12 bases in between. The CDR3: CASSQQVSGYTF. The CDR3 DNA sequence: TGTGCCAGCAGTCAACAGGTATCAGGCTACACCTTC.

The V gene is TRBV29-1, the J gene TRBJ2-7, with D perhaps matching TRBD2 (6 bases). Trimming removed 2 bases from V and 3 bases from J, with 14 bases in between. Germline V CDR1 and CDR2: SQVTM, ANQGSEA. The CDR3 has 14 amino acids. DNA for the CDR3: TGCAGCGTTGAATATGGTAGCGGCGGCTACGAGCAGTACTTC. It yields the protein CSVEYGSGGYEQYF.

The gene calls are TRBV12-3 or TRBV12-4 and TRBJ2-5; 10 nucleotides agree with TRBD2. The CDR3 covers 13 residues. The V segment lost 3 bases and the J segment 5 bases; nucleotides outside the gene matches: 0. The CDR3 region is CASSLGLAETQYF. The CDR3 DNA sequence: TGTGCCAGCAGTTTGGGACTAGCGGAGACCCAGTACTTC.

The J gene is TRBJ1-3, the V gene TRBV28; D ambiguous. In germline, CDR1 is MDHEN, CDR2 SYDVKM. CDR3 length equals 14 residues. The ends were cut back, 8 bases at V and 0 bases at J, with 11 bases in the middle. In DNA, the CDR3 is TGTGCCAGCTTAACCCAACACTCTGGAAACACCATATATTTT. Its translation is CASLTQHSGNTIYF.

This chain uses TRBV28 with TRBJ1-1; D is unresolved. The CDR3 runs 16 residues. Trimming left V 5 bases short and J 0 bases short, with 16 bases between. Germline CDR1 and CDR2: MDHEN and SYDVKM. CDR3: CASSPGPLFLNTEAFF. DNA for the CDR3: TGTGCCAGCAGTCCGGGTCCATTATTTTTGAACACTGAAGCTTTCTTT.

V and J are TRBV3-1 (or the pseudogene TRBV3-2) and TRBJ2-3; D call uncertain. V shed 3 bases and J shed 9 bases, with 7 bases lying between them. This CDR3 region has 11 residues. Germline V gives CDR1 LGHDT, CDR2 YNNKEL (reference sequence). The CDR3 DNA reads TGTGCCAGCAGCCAGACTGAGACGCAGTATTTT. Its translation is CASSQTETQYF.

This clone appeared once. This rearrangement joins TRBV6-6 to TRBJ1-3; D is possibly TRBD1 (6 bases). CDR3 length equals 12 residues. Germline-derived CDR1 and CDR2 are MNHNY and SVGAGI (reference sequence). The V and J ends lost 10 bases and 8 bases respectively, with 15 bases between them. The CDR3 DNA reads as TGTGCCACCAAACGGGGGGCAGACACCATATATTTT. The encoded protein is CATKRGADTIYF.

This clone came up a few times. V gene TRBV5-1 combines with J gene TRBJ2-3; D might be TRBD2 (5 bases). This CDR3 is built from 16 residues. V was pared by 4 bases and J by 3 bases, with 18 bases between. Germline CDR1 reads SGHRS; CDR2 reads YFSETQ. DNA for the CDR3: TGCGCCAGCAGCCCCGGGGTTAGCGCGAGGACAGATACGCAGTATTTT. Residues: CASSPGVSARTDTQYF.

The V and J genes are TRBV28 and TRBJ2-1; the match to TRBD2 covers 9 bases. Germline V lookup: CDR1 MDHEN, CDR2 SYDVKM. V dropped 5 bases and J dropped 5; count of bases not matched to a gene: 10. CDR3 size: 16 residues. CDR3 coding DNA: TGTGCCAGCAGTCCCCCCCCTAGCGGGAACAACAATGAGCAGTTCTTC. This codes for CASSPPPSGNNNEQFF.

The CDR3 is CAWSGLQGFYGYTF. CDR3 nucleotides: TGTGCCTGGAGTGGGCTACAGGGATTCTATGGCTACACCTTC. V is TRBV30 and J is TRBJ1-2; D possibly corresponds to TRBD1 (6 bases). Germline V gene lookup returns CDR1 GTSNPN and CDR2 SVGIG (reference sequence). This CDR3 region has 14 residues. V dropped 1 base and J dropped 4 bases, with 13 bases sitting between them.

This clone was detected only a few times. CDR3 nucleotides: TGTGCCAGCAGGACGGAAGGGGATTCTGGGGAGCTGTTTTTT. The encoded protein is CASRTEGDSGELFF. The chain is built from TRBV6-5 and TRBJ2-2, with D possibly TRBD1 on 5 matching bases. V was clipped by 6 bases and J by 8 bases, with 16 bases between them. This CDR3 contains 14 residues. Germline lookup yields CDR1 MNHEY and CDR2 SVGAGI.

The J gene is TRBJ2-3, the V gene TRBV18, with 7 positions matching TRBD2. Trimming cost V 6 bases and J 7 bases; bases outside gene matches: 10. This CDR3 contains 14 residues. Germline V CDR1 and CDR2: KGHSH, LQKENI. The CDR3 DNA reads TGTGCCAGCTCCGCAGGCGCTAGCGGATATACGCAGTATTTT. It is translated as CASSAGASGYTQYF.

V usage is TRBV18 and J usage is TRBJ2-7; the match to TRBD1 covers 7 bases. The CDR3 is made up of 14 amino acids. Per the germline V gene, CDR1 is KGHSH and CDR2 is LQKENI. Unmatched junction bases numbered 5, after V lost 1 base and J lost 5 bases. The CDR3 DNA reads TGTGCCAGCTCACCACAGGGGGCTTCCCACGAGCAGTACTTC. Its translation is CASSPQGASHEQYF. Together with reference TRBV18 and TRBJ2-7, the CDR3 gives the full variable domain: NAGVMQNPRHLVRRRGQEARLRCSPMKGHSHVYWYRQLPEEGLKFMVYLQKENIIDESGMPKERFSAEFPKEGPSILRIQQVVRGDSAAYFCASSPQGASHEQYFGPGTRLTVT.

The CDR3 loop reads CSVEDILAVNEQFF. As DNA, the CDR3 is TGCAGCGTTGAAGATATCCTAGCGGTGAATGAGCAGTTCTTC. V is TRBV29-1 and J is TRBJ2-1; 7 nucleotides line up with TRBD2. The ends lost 0 bases at V and 7 bases at J; junction bases unmatched: 6. Germline V gene lookup returns CDR1 SQVTM and CDR2 ANQGSEA. This CDR3 region has 14 residues.

The V call is TRBV5-1, the J call TRBJ2-1; 14 bases align to TRBD2. The V gene's germline CDR1 is SGHRS and CDR2 YFSETQ. The V gene end was trimmed by 5 bases and the J gene end by 15 bases; junction bases not matched to a gene: 7. The CDR3 contains 13 residues. CDR3 loop: CASRRTSGGRTFF. Written as DNA, the CDR3 is TGCGCCAGCAGGAGGACTAGCGGGGGGAGAACGTTCTTC.